This passage covers 8 T cell receptor beta chains from one sample sequenced in a study of siplizumab effects on memory and regulatory T cells. Produced via immunoSEQ multiplex PCR; TCRdb's table is partial and in-frame only. The data show about 69,000 clones, approximately 89% seen once. The specimen was Tregs sorted from blood. Receptor source: a human donor in good health.

This clone has only one observation. This sequence joins TRBV5-1 and TRBJ2-7; unclear D gene. CDR1 is SGHRS, CDR2 YFSETQ, per germline. Trimming took 4 bases from V and 0 from J, leaving 17 bases between them. This CDR3 has 16 amino acids. The CDR3 nucleotides are TGCGCCAGCAGCCGCCGGTCGGGTGGCTTCTCCTACGAGCAGTACTTC. Amino acid sequence: CASSRRSGGFSYEQYF.

The genes are TRBV19 and TRBJ2-7, with a possible D match to TRBD2 (5 bases). The germline V and J ends were trimmed by 5 bases and 4 bases, with 21 bases remaining between them. The CDR3 runs 16 residues. Germline loops: CDR1 LNHDA, CDR2 SQIVND (reference sequence). Written as DNA, the CDR3 is TGTGCCAGTAGTCCTCAGGCCCAACTAGATACTTACGAGCAGTACTTC. Amino acid sequence: CASSPQAQLDTYEQYF.

The chain recombines TRBV6-1 with TRBJ2-2; 10 positions agree with TRBD1. Germline values: CDR1 MNHNS, CDR2 SASEGT. The CDR3 has 14 amino acids. V shed 5 bases, J shed 5 bases, and the junction held 2 bases outside the gene matches. CDR3 region: CASSWGQGTGELFF. The CDR3, as DNA: TGTGCCAGCAGTTGGGGACAGGGGACCGGGGAGCTGTTTTTT.

The table lists this clone with a few counts. The J gene is TRBJ2-7, the V gene TRBV7-2, with TRBD1 as a possible D gene (5 bases). Looked up from germline, CDR1 is SGHTA and CDR2 is FQGNSA. With 3 bases removed from V and 3 bases from J, the gap between germline ends came to 12 bases. The CDR3 covers 14 residues. The CDR3 spells CASSLAWGDYEQYF. The CDR3 DNA is TGTGCCAGCAGCTTGGCTTGGGGCGACTACGAGCAGTACTTC. The full variable domain, completed using reference TRBV7-2 and TRBJ2-7, is GAGVSQSPSNKVTEKGKDVELRCDPISGHTALYWYRQSLGQGLEFLIYFQGNSAPDKSGLPSDRFSAERTGGSVSTLTIQRTQQEDSAVYLCASSLAWGDYEQYFGPGTRLTVT.

The chain is built from TRBV28 and TRBJ1-2; 8 bases are shared with TRBD1. With V trimmed by 3 bases and J by 8 bases, 8 bases remained unmatched. The CDR3 covers 14 residues. In germline, CDR1 is MDHEN, CDR2 SYDVKM. The CDR3 nucleotides are TGTGCCAGCAGTTTGGACAGGGTACGAGGCGGCTACACCTTC. It is translated as CASSLDRVRGGYTF.

The rearrangement joins TRBV2 to TRBJ2-3; no clear D. This CDR3 is built from 15 residues. The V end was cut by 8 bases, the J end by 6 bases, with 21 bases between. CDR1 is SNHLY and CDR2 is FYNNEI in the germline V gene. The CDR3 DNA reads TGTGCCAGCCTGAGCCAGGCAGGCTTTAGCGATACGCAGTATTTT. Translation: CASLSQAGFSDTQYF. Full variable domain (outside the CDR3, taken from reference TRBV2 and TRBJ2-3): EPEVTQTPSHQVTQMGQEVILRCVPISNHLYFYWYRQILGQKVEFLVSFYNNEISEKSEIFDDQFSVERPDGSNFTLKIRSTKLEDSAMYFCASLSQAGFSDTQYFGPGTRLTVL.

The chain recombines TRBV7-8 with TRBJ1-4; no clear D. Germline V gene sequence: CDR1 SGHVS, CDR2 FQNEAQ. Trimming took off 4 bases at V and 5 bases at J, with 26 bases between the two ends. CDR3 size: 19 residues. The CDR3 loop reads CASSYLRSPGKKLNEKLFF. The CDR3 DNA sequence: TGTGCCAGCAGCTATTTACGGAGTCCCGGAAAAAAACTAAATGAAAAACTGTTTTTT. The full variable domain, rest sourced from reference TRBV7-8 and TRBJ1-4, is GAGVSQSPRYKVAKRGQDVALRCDPISGHVSLFWYQQALGQGPEFLTYFQNEAQLDKSGLPSDRFFAERPEGSVSTLKIQRTQQEDSAVYLCASSYLRSPGKKLNEKLFFGSGTQLSVL.

As concerns this clone: The same CDR3 can be traced to other DNA sequences in this sample. This chain connects TRBV5-1 to TRBJ2-5; no firm D call. Germline V gene sequence: CDR1 SGHRS, CDR2 YFSETQ. The CDR3 has 11 residues. Trimming removed 2 bases at V and 3 bases at J, with 2 bases between. This CDR3 reads CASSFKETQYF. CDR3 nucleotide sequence: TGCGCCAGCAGCTTCAAAGAGACCCAGTACTTC.